This TCR beta chain was sequenced during a study of siplizumab effects on memory and regulatory T cells. Study-wide points: Of the alloreactive clones, only a minor fraction mapped to unstimulated subsets.

This clone occurred once. The target antigen is unknown. About 100,000 TCR templates per sample were assayed. The repertoire was sequenced with immunoSEQ multiplex PCR; TCRdb's copy has only in-frame clones and lacks some. The table lists 110,000 or so clones, roughly 93% of them singletons. The receptor comes from a human donor in good health. Material: non-Treg CD4+ T cells sorted from blood.

The CDR3 spells CASNPGTQETQYF. In DNA, the CDR3 is TGTGCCAGCAACCCCGGGACTCAAGAGACCCAGTACTTC. The V and J genes are TRBV5-4 and TRBJ2-5; tentative D call: TRBD2 (6 bases). Between the trimmed V and J ends, which lost 6 bases and 2 bases, there was a span of 11 bases. The CDR3 consists of 13 residues. Germline CDR1 is SGHNT and CDR2 is YYREEE (reference sequence).